The clone carrying this T cell receptor (beta chain) was picked up one time. Data came from immunoSEQ multiplex PCR; TCRdb stores just in-frame clones and leaves some out. There are about 93,000 clones in the sample; 95% occur only once, and 0.25% to 0.3% lies in the top ten. The data were obtained in a study of technical replicates of blood from several donors. With V trimmed by 1 base and J by 5 bases, 4 bases remained unmatched. The CDR3 length is 14 residues. Germline assignment: CDR1 LNHNV and CDR2 YYDKDF (reference sequence). This clonotype was sampled from a human donor in good health. The sample taken for sequencing was T cells isolated from PBMCs. The V and J genes are TRBV15 and TRBJ1-1; 7 bases map to TRBD1. The CDR3 DNA sequence: TGTGCCACCAGCAGAGGCAACAGGGGAACTGAAGCTTTCTTT. Its protein is CATSRGNRGTEAFF.